This is a list of T cell receptor beta chains from one sample in a study of blood T cell repertoires in COVID-19. The protocol was immunoSEQ multiplex PCR, while the TCRdb copy is restricted to in-frame clones and leaves out a portion. Here the sample spans hundreds of thousands of clones, around nine tenths being singletons. Sequencing was carried out using peripheral blood. These receptor sequences come from a man between 18 and 29 years old with active or convalescent COVID-19. Both conserved end residues are part of each CDR3. A D gene is named only where the DNA matches it firmly. The size field is filled for only some rows; it gives once, few, many or a size class.

V gene	clone size	D gene	J gene	CDR3 protein	CDR3 DNA
TRBV9	-	TRBD1	TRBJ1-1	CASSVGTVMNTEAFF	TGTGCCAGCAGCGTGGGGACAGTCATGAACACTGAAGCTTTCTTT
TRBV5-4	-	TRBD1	TRBJ2-3	CASSPKTGYGTDTQYF	TGTGCCAGCAGCCCAAAGACAGGGTACGGGACAGATACGCAGTATTTT
TRBV19	few	TRBD1	TRBJ1-2	CASSPDRVDYGYTF	TGTGCCAGTAGTCCGGACAGGGTGGACTATGGCTACACCTTC
TRBV6-5	few	TRBD1	TRBJ1-1	CASSLRTGLTNTEAFF	TGTGCCAGCAGTTTGAGGACAGGTCTGACGAACACTGAAGCTTTCTTT
TRBV18	-	-	TRBJ2-7	CASSPSLRYEQYF	TGTGCCAGCTCACCGTCACTGAGGTACGAGCAGTACTTC
TRBV27	-	-	TRBJ1-6	CASSFAGVQGPGPLHF	TGTGCCAGCAGTTTTGCGGGAGTGCAGGGGCCCGGGCCCCTCCACTTT
TRBV21-1	-	-	TRBJ1-1	CAGTQILGTGTTEAFF	TGTGCCGGCACGCAGATCCTCGGGACAGGGACCACTGAAGCTTTCTTT
TRBV5-4	-	-	TRBJ1-1	CASSTHPGQTTEAFF	TGTGCCAGCAGCACCCACCCTGGACAGACCACTGAAGCTTTCTTT
TRBV9	once	-	TRBJ2-7	CASSVGQGLSYEQYF	TGTGCCAGCAGCGTAGGGCAGGGGCTTTCGTACGAGCAGTACTTC
TRBV7-9	-	-	TRBJ2-7	CASSPLGIEQYF	TGTGCCAGCAGCCCACTAGGGATCGAGCAGTACTTC
TRBV7-2	-	-	TRBJ2-5	CASIYPGEGRTQYF	TGTGCCAGCATCTACCCCGGGGAAGGAAGGACCCAGTACTTC
TRBV13	once	TRBD1	TRBJ1-2	CASSLGFATGKVDGYTF	TGTGCCAGCAGCTTAGGATTCGCGACAGGGAAGGTCGATGGCTACACCTTC
TRBV10-1	-	-	TRBJ2-7	CASSESTGSYEQYF	TGCGCCAGCAGTGAGTCCACAGGGTCCTACGAGCAGTACTTC
TRBV30	-	TRBD2	TRBJ2-1	CASSGGYNEQFF	TGTGCATCTAGCGGGGGCTACAATGAGCAGTTCTTC
TRBV4-1	-	-	TRBJ2-2	CASSQAGSNTGELFF	TGCGCCAGCAGCCAAGCCGGTTCGAACACCGGGGAGCTGTTTTTT
TRBV5-6	-	-	TRBJ2-6	CASSFRSSGANVLTF	TGTGCCAGCAGCTTCCGGTCCTCTGGGGCCAACGTCCTGACTTTC
TRBV6-5	-	-	TRBJ1-2	CASTEQGNNYGYTF	TGTGCCAGCACCGAACAGGGTAATAACTATGGCTACACCTTC
TRBV13	-	-	TRBJ2-3	CASSLSQNTDTQYF	TGTGCCAGCAGCTTATCTCAGAACACAGATACGCAGTATTTT
TRBV10-3	-	-	TRBJ1-1	CAISITRGSEAFF	TGTGCCATCAGTATAACAAGGGGGTCTGAAGCTTTCTTT
TRBV4-3	-	-	TRBJ1-1	CASSQEGAMNTEAFF	TGCGCCAGCAGCCAAGAAGGGGCGATGAACACTGAAGCTTTCTTT
TRBV6-5	once	-	TRBJ1-4	CASRGVDGLFF	TGTGCCAGCAGGGGAGTTGACGGGCTGTTTTTT
TRBV7-2	-	-	TRBJ1-1	CASSLEGRGNTEAFF	TGTGCCAGCAGCTTAGAGGGCAGGGGGAACACTGAAGCTTTCTTT
TRBV29-1	-	-	TRBJ1-5	CSVESAGQGQPQHF	TGCAGCGTTGAATCCGCAGGTCAAGGTCAGCCCCAGCATTTT
TRBV28	-	-	TRBJ1-5	CASSSPGGNQPQHF	TGTGCCAGCAGTTCCCCAGGGGGCAATCAGCCCCAGCATTTT
TRBV6-2/TRBV6-3	-	TRBD1	TRBJ1-1	CASSRPDRGGGTEAFF	TGTGCCAGCAGCCGACCGGACAGGGGAGGGGGCACTGAAGCTTTCTTT
TRBV12-5	-	-	TRBJ2-5	CASGFHAGIYEETQYF	TGTGCTAGTGGTTTCCACGCGGGGATTTACGAAGAGACCCAGTACTTC
TRBV7-2	-	TRBD1	TRBJ1-2	CASTRDSSNYGYTF	TGTGCCAGCACCCGGGACAGTTCTAACTATGGCTACACCTTC
TRBV11-2	-	TRBD1	TRBJ2-7	CASSLASTGSMFEQYF	TGTGCCAGCAGCTTAGCTTCGACAGGGTCTATGTTCGAGCAGTACTTC
TRBV7-9	-	-	TRBJ2-2	CASSPYTGELFF	TGTGCCAGCAGTCCTTACACCGGGGAGCTGTTTTTT
TRBV7-8	-	-	TRBJ2-5	CASSSRQLEETQYF	TGTGCCAGCAGCTCGAGACAGCTCGAAGAGACCCAGTACTTC
TRBV7-8	-	TRBD1	TRBJ2-7	CASSRGTGVSYEQYF	TGTGCCAGCAGCCGAGGGACAGGGGTATCCTACGAGCAGTACTTC
TRBV18	-	TRBD2	TRBJ2-7	CASSPGTSGTYEQYF	TGTGCCAGCTCACCGGGGACTAGCGGAACCTACGAGCAGTACTTC
TRBV5-1	-	-	TRBJ2-3	CASSLGEFTGPWSDTQYF	TGCGCCAGCAGCTTGGGAGAATTCACAGGGCCTTGGTCAGATACGCAGTATTTT
TRBV6-5	few	TRBD1	TRBJ1-1	CAAYRGAEAFF	TGTGCCGCATACAGGGGGGCTGAAGCTTTCTTT
TRBV5-1	few	TRBD1	TRBJ1-2	CASSQTGAPDMGGYTF	TGCGCCAGCAGCCAGACAGGGGCGCCCGACATGGGTGGCTACACCTTC
TRBV28	-	-	TRBJ1-5	CASSLGGMFSNQPQHF	TGTGCCAGCAGTTTAGGCGGTATGTTTAGCAATCAGCCCCAGCATTTT
TRBV20-1	-	-	TRBJ1-1	CSASWAGPTLNTEAFF	TGCAGTGCTAGTTGGGCAGGGCCTACGTTGAACACTGAAGCTTTCTTT
TRBV19	-	-	TRBJ2-1	CASSPDGYNEQFF	TGTGCCAGTAGTCCCGACGGGTACAATGAGCAGTTCTTC
TRBV5-1	-	-	TRBJ2-3	CASSLGLAVSTDTQYF	TGCGCCAGCAGCTTGGGTCTAGCTGTTAGCACAGATACGCAGTATTTT
TRBV10-3	-	TRBD1	TRBJ2-1	CAISDTDRAYNEQFF	TGTGCCATCAGTGATACGGACAGGGCATACAATGAGCAGTTCTTC
TRBV7-2	-	TRBD1	TRBJ1-6	CASSQTGGGLGSPLHF	TGTGCCAGCAGCCAGACAGGGGGGGGATTGGGTTCACCCCTCCACTTT
TRBV3-1/TRBV3-2	-	TRBD2	TRBJ2-4	CASSQDPRLAGGPPNIQYF	TGTGCCAGCAGCCAAGATCCCAGACTAGCGGGAGGGCCTCCAAACATTCAGTACTTC